These 20 T cell receptor beta chains were sequenced from one sample in a study of blood T cell repertoires in COVID-19. Sequencing was performed with immunoSEQ multiplex PCR; in TCRdb, only in-frame clones are kept and a portion is missing. The data show more than 250,000 clones, approximately 89% seen once. The material sequenced was PBMCs or T cells enriched from blood (not recorded which). These receptors were taken from a woman aged 40 to 50 with acute COVID-19.

This clone was observed a handful of times. The same CDR3 is also encoded by other DNA sequences in this sample. The rearrangement joins TRBV11-3 to TRBJ2-1, with a tentative D call TRBD2 (6 bases). The CDR3 loop spans 12 amino acids. Germline V gene data show CDR1 as SGHNT and CDR2 as YENEEA. V gave up 1 base and J gave up 10 bases, with 8 bases separating them. CDR3 amino acids: CASSLARGEQFF. The DNA for the CDR3 is TGTGCCAGCAGCTTAGCACGGGGGGAGCAGTTCTTC.

This chain joins TRBV6-5 and TRBJ1-6; D is undetermined. Deletions cut 2 bases from V and 7 bases from J, with 3 bases between. The CDR3 has 12 amino acids. Germline V gene sequence: CDR1 MNHEY, CDR2 SVGAGI. CDR3 loop: CASSYPNSPLHF. DNA for the CDR3: TGTGCCAGCAGTTACCCGAATTCACCCCTCCACTTT.

This chain uses TRBV30 with TRBJ2-2; TRBD2 might be the D (5 bases). The ends were cut back, 1 base at V and 0 bases at J, with 12 bases in the middle. This CDR3 contains 16 residues. Germline values: CDR1 GTSNPN, CDR2 SVGIG (reference sequence). CDR3 DNA sequence: TGTGCCTGGAGTGACGGAGCGGCCGCGAACACCGGGGAGCTGTTTTTT. This codes for CAWSDGAAANTGELFF.

The chain joins TRBV5-1 to TRBJ2-3; TRBD2 matches 11 bases. Germline V gene data show CDR1 as SGHRS and CDR2 as YFSETQ. The junction had 3 bases not matched to a gene; V was cut back by 4 bases and J by 5 bases. The CDR3 runs to 14 residues. Here the CDR3 DNA reads TGCGCCAGCAGCATTACTAGCGGGAGAGATACGCAGTATTTT. This encodes CASSITSGRDTQYF.

V and J are TRBV10-3 and TRBJ2-5; D possibly corresponds to TRBD1 (5 bases). The germline V gene has CDR1 ENHRY and CDR2 SYGVKD. The CDR3 is 13 amino acids. Trimming removed 6 bases at V and 3 bases at J, with 11 bases between. CDR3 residues: CAISAGQEETQYF. As DNA, the CDR3 is TGTGCCATCAGCGCTGGACAAGAAGAGACCCAGTACTTC.

CDR3 region: CASSLRGDAFF. CDR3 nucleotide sequence: TGTGCCAGCAGTTTAAGGGGTGATGCTTTCTTT. This chain links TRBV12-3 or TRBV12-4 with TRBJ1-1; D is possibly TRBD1 (5 bases). The V gene lost 2 bases and the J gene lost 11 bases, with 9 bases spanning the gap. This CDR3 is 11 amino acids long.

The chain combines TRBV5-1 with TRBJ2-3; 7 bases match TRBD2. Germline values: CDR1 SGHRS, CDR2 YFSETQ. Trimming took 7 bases from V and 2 from J; bases not matched to a gene: 22. The CDR3 consists of 19 residues. CDR3 sequence (DNA): TGCGCCAGCGGCCCCAGGAGGGAGGGCCAGACGTACCCCACAGATACGCAGTATTTT. Residues: CASGPRREGQTYPTDTQYF.

The chain recombines TRBV5-1 with TRBJ1-1; D might be TRBD1 (5 bases). Germline-derived CDR1 and CDR2 are SGHRS and YFSETQ. Trimming cost V 4 bases and J 1 base, with 11 bases left between them. This CDR3 contains 14 residues. The CDR3 loop is CASSEQAANTEAFF. CDR3 nucleotides: TGCGCCAGCAGCGAACAGGCAGCGAACACTGAAGCTTTCTTT.

The V and J genes are TRBV10-2 and TRBJ2-7; 8 bases are shared with TRBD1. Germline V gives CDR1 WSHSY, CDR2 SAAADI. CDR3 length equals 14 residues. V lost 3 bases and J lost 2; bases outside the gene matches: 3. For the CDR3, the DNA is TGCGCCAGCAGTGACAGGGGGCGACCCTACGAGCAGTACTTC. Translation gives CASSDRGRPYEQYF.

The chain carries TRBV14 and TRBJ1-2, with D possibly being TRBD1 (5 bases). CDR3 length equals 14 residues. Germline loops: CDR1 SGHDN, CDR2 FVKESK. Deletions cut 1 base from V and 8 bases from J, with 14 bases between. The CDR3 bases are TGTGCCAGCAGCCAAGTCACCAGGGCCGGAGGCTACACCTTC. Its translation: CASSQVTRAGGYTF.

V usage is TRBV30 and J usage is TRBJ1-5, with 10 bases matching TRBD1. Trimming removed 3 bases from V and 2 bases from J; junction bases left unmatched: 4. The CDR3 has 15 residues. CDR1 and CDR2 (germline): GTSNPN, SVGIG (reference sequence). The CDR3: CAWREGTGGNQPQHF. Written as DNA, the CDR3 is TGTGCCTGGAGGGAGGGGACAGGGGGCAATCAGCCCCAGCATTTT.

The V and J genes are TRBV12-3 or TRBV12-4 and TRBJ1-4, with unresolved D. V was cut by 5 bases and J by 6 bases, with 10 bases left in between. The CDR3 consists of 13 residues. The CDR3 reads CASSLGSDEKLFF. CDR3 coding DNA: TGTGCCAGCAGTCTAGGTAGTGATGAAAAACTGTTTTTT.

In nucleotides, the CDR3 is TGTGCCTGGGACAGGGATATTGGAAACACCATATATTTT. Translation: CAWDRDIGNTIYF. The chain links TRBV30 to TRBJ1-3, with 7 bases identical to TRBD1. This CDR3 has 13 residues. Germline V gene lookup returns CDR1 GTSNPN and CDR2 SVGIG (reference sequence). Trimming at V came to 5 bases and at J to 3 bases, leaving 4 bases not matched to a gene.

This rearrangement joins TRBV3-1 (or the pseudogene TRBV3-2) to TRBJ2-7, with 7 nucleotides matching TRBD1. The junction had 0 bases not matched to a gene; V was cut back by 3 bases and J by 4 bases. The CDR3 has 12 amino acids. The germline V gene encodes CDR1 LGHDT and CDR2 YNNKEL (reference sequence). In nucleotides, the CDR3 is TGTGCCAGCAGCCACAGGGGGTACGAGCAGTACTTC. Amino acids: CASSHRGYEQYF.

The chain uses TRBV5-5 and TRBJ2-3; 12 bases fit TRBD1. After removal of 4 bases from V and 14 bases from J, the junction contained 5 bases not matched to a gene. This CDR3 is 12 amino acids long. The germline V gene encodes CDR1 SGHKS and CDR2 YYEKEE (reference sequence). CDR3 sequence (DNA): TGTGCCAGCAGCCGGGGGACAGGGGGCGGGTATTTT. It translates to CASSRGTGGGYF.

The chain is built from TRBV10-3 and TRBJ2-2, with 9 bases lining up with TRBD2. The trim removed 4 bases at V and 6 bases at J, leaving 12 bases unmatched. The CDR3 is made up of 17 amino acids. Germline V gives CDR1 ENHRY, CDR2 SYGVKD. CDR3 DNA sequence: TGTGCCATCAGTGGTTCGACTAGCGGAGATCTTCCCGGGGAGCTGTTTTTT. Its translation: CAISGSTSGDLPGELFF.

This clone was seen just once. This chain joins TRBV5-6 and TRBJ2-6, with 9 nucleotides matching TRBD1. The CDR3 has 17 residues. Germline V gene data show CDR1 as SGHDT and CDR2 as YYEEEE. The V segment lost 5 bases and the J segment 0 bases; nucleotides outside the gene matches: 6. The CDR3 bases are TGTGCCAGCAGTCGGGACAGGGAACGCTCTGGGGCCAACGTCCTGACTTTC. Protein product: CASSRDRERSGANVLTF.

The V and J genes are TRBV30 and TRBJ1-2, with D possibly matching TRBD1 (6 bases). The CDR3 consists of 15 residues. Germline V lookup: CDR1 GTSNPN, CDR2 SVGIG (reference sequence). V was clipped by 2 bases and J by 4 bases, with 17 bases between them. This CDR3 is CAWSKGGMTAYGYTF. Written as DNA, the CDR3 is TGTGCCTGGAGTAAGGGGGGGATGACGGCCTATGGCTACACCTTC.

The chain uses TRBV4-2 and TRBJ1-1, with TRBD1 matching over 9 bases. Germline CDR1 and CDR2: LGHNA and YNFKEQ. This CDR3 comprises 14 residues. J lost 6 bases, V lost 0 bases, and 2 bases had no gene match. The CDR3, as DNA: TGTGCCAGCAGCCAAGAAAGACAGGGGGCTGAAGCTTTCTTT. The encoded protein is CASSQERQGAEAFF.

This clone was found a few times. The rearrangement uses TRBV4-1 and TRBJ2-7; 9 positions agree with TRBD1. The ends lost 4 bases at V and 6 bases at J; junction bases unmatched: 16. In germline, CDR1 is MGHRA, CDR2 YSYEKL. The CDR3 loop spans 17 amino acids. The CDR3 region has the DNA TGCGCCAGCAGCCTTACGTACCCGGGACAGGGAGCTACCGAGCAGTACTTC. It is translated as CASSLTYPGQGATEQYF.